This TCR beta chain was retrieved from a study of CD8 T cells in Susac syndrome. An input of roughly 0.5 to 1 ug of RNA was subjected to reverse transcription using random hexamers. Amplification of TCR beta CDR3 spanned 54 Vbeta and 13 Jbeta via immunoSEQ multiplex PCR. In TCRdb, the immunoSEQ multiplex PCR reads were re-called with MiXCR into one record per CDR3 protein. The sample has 330,000 or so distinct CDR3 sequences, roughly 85% seen once. The germline CDR1 and CDR2 sequences are MNHNS and SASEGT. The CDR3 runs to 12 residues. V lost 6 bases and J lost 8, with 13 bases in between. The source material was CD8+ T cells from PBMCs. The J gene is TRBJ1-1, the V gene TRBV6-1; D gene ambiguous. This receptor was obtained from a human donor with multiple sclerosis. In DNA form, the CDR3 reads TGTGCCAGCAGCTCCTATAGGAAAGAAGCTTTCTTT. As protein: CASSSYRKEAFF.